A single sample gave rise to the 10 T cell receptor beta chains below, sequenced in a study of post-analysis software for immune sequencing data. Whole-study results and caveats: Comparison of patients with controls showed roughly five TRBV segments more frequent in patients, TRBV5-6, TRBV5-1 and TRBV20-1 among them.

Their recognized antigens are unknown. Unique molecular identifiers were built into the TCR beta cDNA libraries. One entry per CDR3 protein, called by TCRdb with MiXCR from the PCR reads. The sample shows approximately 660,000 distinct CDR3 sequences, 59% of them seen only once. Sample: blood. Receptors originate from a girl aged 2 to 9 with multiple sclerosis.

The rearrangement joins TRBV5-1 to TRBJ2-6; possible D gene TRBD2, 5 bases. CDR1 is SGHRS and CDR2 is YFSETQ in the germline V gene. The CDR3 spans 16 residues. Trimming left V 0 bases short and J 5 bases short, with 12 bases between. The CDR3 is CASSLAVGIRANVLTF. CDR3 DNA: TGCGCCAGCAGCTTGGCAGTCGGGATTCGGGCCAACGTCCTGACTTTC.

This clonotype was counted only a few times. The chain joins TRBV20-1 to TRBJ2-7; tentatively, D is TRBD2 (5 bases). CDR3 size: 13 residues. The V gene lost 5 bases and the J gene lost 2 bases, with 13 bases spanning the gap. Germline V gene sequence: CDR1 DFQATT, CDR2 SNEGSKA (reference sequence). CDR3 protein: CSAPSTGTYEQYF. CDR3 coding DNA: TGCAGTGCTCCGTCGACCGGGACCTACGAGCAGTACTTC.

The V and J genes are TRBV6-1 and TRBJ1-2; 8 nucleotides match TRBD1. V was pared by 1 base and J by 6 bases, with 4 bases of the junction left unmatched. The CDR3 has 14 residues. Germline V lookup: CDR1 MNHNS, CDR2 SASEGT. The CDR3 here is CASSEGAGGDGYTF. In DNA form, the CDR3 reads TGTGCCAGCAGTGAAGGGGCAGGGGGCGATGGCTACACCTTC.

The chain is built from TRBV2 and TRBJ2-7, with D perhaps TRBD2 (5 bases). The V end was cut by 1 base, the J end by 2 bases, with 21 bases between. The germline CDR1 and CDR2 sequences are SNHLY and FYNNEI. This CDR3 comprises 18 residues. The CDR3 loop is CASSEVRPAGITPYEQYF. The CDR3 coding sequence is TGTGCCAGCAGTGAAGTCAGGCCCGCCGGGATTACTCCCTACGAGCAGTACTTC.

The chain joins TRBV12-3 or TRBV12-4 to TRBJ2-4; D is ambiguous. The CDR3 is 13 residues long. The V end lost 6 bases, the J end lost 8 bases, and 14 bases lay between the germline ends. CDR3 sequence: CASSLTPADIQYF. The CDR3 DNA sequence: TGTGCCAGCAGCCTGACCCCCGCAGACATTCAGTACTTC.

J is TRBJ2-1 and V is TRBV7-2; D might be TRBD1 (7 bases). The CDR3 loop spans 15 amino acids. The germline V gene encodes CDR1 SGHTA and CDR2 FQGNSA. V was shortened by 5 bases and J by 2 bases, with 13 bases between the two germline ends. The CDR3 loop reads CASSPQGGTYNEQFF. The CDR3 DNA follows: TGTGCCAGCAGCCCCCAGGGGGGTACCTACAATGAGCAGTTCTTC.

This clonotype was recorded once. The CDR3 loop reads CASSESPTSGDEQFF. CDR3 coding DNA: TGTGCCAGCAGTGAATCCCCGACTAGCGGCGATGAGCAGTTCTTC. V usage is TRBV25-1 and J usage is TRBJ2-1; TRBD2 agrees at 9 bases. The germline CDR1 and CDR2 sequences are MGHDK and SYGVNS. V shed 1 base, J shed 8 bases, and the junction held 6 bases outside the gene matches. CDR3 length: 15 amino acids. Full variable domain (rest looked up from reference TRBV25-1 and TRBJ2-1): EADIYQTPRYLVIGTGKKITLECSQTMGHDKMYWYQQDPGMELHLIHYSYGVNSTEKGDLSSESTVSRIRTEHFPLTLESARPSHTSQYLCASSESPTSGDEQFFGPGTRLTVL.

This clonotype was seen a handful of times. V gene TRBV20-1 combines with J gene TRBJ2-7; weak D call: TRBD2 (5 bases). Trimming removed 1 base at V and 1 base at J, with 11 bases between. Germline V gene data show CDR1 as DFQATT and CDR2 as SNEGSKA (reference sequence). This CDR3 has 14 amino acids. The CDR3 sequence: CSARGPGFSYEQYF. As DNA, the CDR3 is TGCAGTGCTAGAGGGCCGGGATTTTCCTACGAGCAGTACTTC.

This clonotype turned up a few times. This sequence joins TRBV7-2 and TRBJ1-2; maybe TRBD1 (6 bases). The CDR3 has 13 amino acids. V lost 4 bases and J 5 bases, leaving 11 bases between the germline ends. Per germline, CDR1 SGHTA and CDR2 FQGNSA. The CDR3 protein is CASSSDRSYGYTF. The DNA of the CDR3 is TGTGCCAGCAGCTCCGACAGGTCTTATGGCTACACCTTC.

The CDR3 here is CSARGPSGSVDEQFF. CDR3 DNA sequence: TGCAGTGCTAGAGGCCCTAGCGGGAGCGTAGATGAGCAGTTCTTC. The rearrangement joins TRBV20-1 to TRBJ2-1; 10 positions agree with TRBD2. The CDR3 length is 15 residues. Germline V gives CDR1 DFQATT, CDR2 SNEGSKA (reference sequence). The V gene end was trimmed by 1 base and the J gene end by 8 bases; junction bases not matched to a gene: 8.